Below are 13 T cell receptor beta chains sequenced from a single sample in a study of blood T cell repertoires in COVID-19. Clones were sequenced by immunoSEQ multiplex PCR, and TCRdb holds only the in-frame ones, with some missing. This table holds 300,000 to 400,000 clones, around nine tenths found once. The specimen sequenced was PBMCs or T cells enriched from blood (not recorded which). Every receptor here comes from a woman younger than 30 who had recovered from COVID-19.

This clone was counted a few times. V usage is TRBV27 and J usage is TRBJ1-4, with D possibly being TRBD1 (6 bases). This CDR3 has 14 residues. Germline V gives CDR1 MNHEY, CDR2 SMNVEV (reference sequence). Trimming pared 5 bases from V and 7 bases from J, leaving 14 bases between. The CDR3 reads CASSLQTGPEKLFF. The DNA of the CDR3 is TGTGCCAGCAGTCTCCAGACAGGTCCTGAAAAACTGTTTTTT.

This chain joins TRBV5-1 and TRBJ2-3; TRBD1 agrees at 10 bases. V lost 3 bases and J lost 2; bases outside the gene matches: 3. Germline V CDR1 and CDR2: SGHRS, YFSETQ. The CDR3 sequence is 15 residues long. The CDR3 DNA is TGCGCCAGCAGCTCCGGGACAGGGGTCACAGATACGCAGTATTTT. Its protein is CASSSGTGVTDTQYF.

CDR3: CAIRGQGPYEQYF. CDR3 nucleotide sequence: TGTGCCATCAGAGGACAGGGACCCTACGAGCAGTACTTC. This rearrangement joins TRBV10-3 to TRBJ2-7; 8 positions agree with TRBD1. CDR1 is ENHRY, CDR2 SYGVKD, per germline. The trim removed 6 bases at V and 2 bases at J, leaving 3 bases unmatched. This CDR3 is built from 13 residues.

The chain joins TRBV7-2 to TRBJ1-2; no clear D. CDR1 is SGHTA, CDR2 FQGNSA, per germline. Trimming left V 5 bases short and J 8 bases short, with 9 bases between. The CDR3 is made up of 11 amino acids. The CDR3 DNA follows: TGTGCCAGCAGCGCGGGCGCGGGCTACACCTTC. Translating gives CASSAGAGYTF.

The chain employs TRBV12-3 or TRBV12-4 and TRBJ1-2, with D perhaps TRBD1 (5 bases). This CDR3 has 11 residues. With 7 bases removed from V and 5 bases from J, the gap between germline ends came to 8 bases. The CDR3 sequence: CASNPGYGYTF. For the CDR3, the DNA is TGTGCCAGCAATCCAGGGTATGGCTACACCTTC.

This clone was detected only a few times. J is TRBJ1-5 and V is TRBV7-2; TRBD1 agrees at 11 bases. V shed 0 bases and J 5 bases; nucleotides not matched to a gene: 12. Germline V gene data show CDR1 as SGHTA and CDR2 as FQGNSA. This CDR3 contains 19 residues. This chain's CDR3 is CASSLASFRTGGLYQPQHF. DNA for the CDR3: TGTGCCAGCAGCTTAGCATCGTTTCGGACAGGGGGCTTGTATCAGCCCCAGCATTTT.

The chain couples TRBV24-1 to TRBJ2-5; 8 positions match TRBD2. CDR3 length: 17 residues. The germline gives CDR1 KGHDR, CDR2 SFDVKD. V was clipped by 4 bases and J by 4 bases; unmatched bases: 13. The CDR3 DNA is TGTGCCACCAGTGACCCTTCAGCGGGGGTAGCGGGAGAGACCCAGTACTTC. This encodes CATSDPSAGVAGETQYF.

This clone was counted only a few times. This chain uses TRBV19 with TRBJ1-1; TRBD1 agrees at 8 bases. Germline-derived CDR1 and CDR2 are LNHDA and SQIVND (reference sequence). V dropped 2 bases and J dropped 3; count of bases not matched to a gene: 8. This CDR3 spans 16 amino acids. The CDR3 reads CASSITGQGADTEAFF. In nucleotides, the CDR3 is TGTGCCAGTAGTATAACAGGGCAGGGGGCGGACACTGAAGCTTTCTTT.

The chain joins TRBV12-3 or TRBV12-4 to TRBJ1-5, with no clear D. CDR3 length: 13 residues. V lost 3 bases, J lost 4 bases, and 7 bases lay in between. CDR3: CASSFGRNQPQHF. In DNA, the CDR3 is TGTGCCAGCAGTTTCGGCAGGAATCAGCCCCAGCATTTT.

The J gene is TRBJ2-3, the V gene TRBV5-1, with 7 bases lining up with TRBD2. This CDR3 has 17 amino acids. Per the germline V gene, CDR1 is SGHRS and CDR2 is YFSETQ. Trimming removed 1 base from V and 5 bases from J; junction bases left unmatched: 13. The CDR3 here is CASSLSAGVPVRDTQYF. CDR3 coding DNA: TGCGCCAGCAGCTTGTCCGCGGGGGTGCCGGTAAGAGATACGCAGTATTTT.

This sequence joins TRBV11-1 and TRBJ2-3; 8 bases match TRBD2. The V segment lost 3 bases and the J segment 11 bases; nucleotides outside the gene matches: 16. Germline values: CDR1 SGHAT, CDR2 FQDESV (reference sequence). The CDR3 is 16 residues long. The CDR3 sequence is CASSLPGTRKASGQYF. In DNA, the CDR3 is TGTGCCAGCAGCTTGCCCGGGACTAGAAAGGCGTCAGGGCAGTATTTT.

The chain recombines TRBV15 with TRBJ2-7; perhaps TRBD2 as D (5 bases). Trimming stripped 0 bases from V and 1 base from J, with 7 bases between. This CDR3 has 14 residues. In germline, CDR1 is LNHNV, CDR2 YYDKDF (reference sequence). The CDR3 is CATSRERGSYEQYF. The CDR3 DNA is TGTGCCACCAGCAGAGAGCGAGGGTCCTACGAGCAGTACTTC.

Comment on this clone: This CDR3 is also generated by other DNA sequences in the sample. This chain uses TRBV5-5 with TRBJ1-4, with TRBD1 as a possible D gene (5 bases). This CDR3 is built from 14 residues. Trimming pared 5 bases from V and 3 bases from J, leaving 11 bases between. The germline CDR1 and CDR2 sequences are SGHKS and YYEKEE (reference sequence). The chain's CDR3 is CASSRGKANEKLFF. The CDR3 DNA sequence: TGTGCCAGCAGTCGGGGGAAGGCTAATGAAAAACTGTTTTTT. Looking up the rest from reference TRBV5-5 and TRBJ1-4 gives the full variable domain: DAGVTQSPTHLIKTRGQQVTLRCSPISGHKSVSWYQQVLGQGPQFIFQYYEKEERGRGNFPDRFSARQFPNYSSELNVNALLLGDSALYLCASSRGKANEKLFFGSGTQLSVL.